This TCR beta chain was identified in a study of control samples from healthy donors and cancer patients. Assay used: immunoSEQ multiplex PCR; TCRdb lists only in-frame clones, some missing. This sample carries around 93,000 clones, 80% to 90% of them seen once, and the ten largest clones take around 14%. Trimming took off 0 bases at V and 4 bases at J, with 16 bases between the two ends. CDR1 is LNHDA and CDR2 is SQIVND in the germline V gene (reference sequence). The CDR3 has 17 residues. The chain is built from TRBV19 and TRBJ2-1, with D tentatively TRBD2 (6 bases). Sequences were obtained from blood. The TCR comes from a man aged 30 to 45 in good health. The CDR3 region has the DNA TGTGCCAGTAGTATAGATTGGGGCGGGAATAGATACAATGAGCAGTTCTTC. Its protein product is CASSIDWGGNRYNEQFF.